The rows below give T cell receptor beta chains drawn from one sample of a study of blood T cell repertoires in COVID-19. Sequenced by immunoSEQ multiplex PCR; TCRdb stores in-frame clones only, minus some. The table includes some 340,000 clones, 80% to 85% detected once. Sequenced sample: PBMCs or T cells enriched from blood (not recorded which). The source of these receptors is a woman in her 50s who had recovered from COVID-19. Both conserved end residues are part of each CDR3. The D gene is left open where the match is weak. For some rows the clone size is stated as once, few or many, or as a class when expanded; others skip it.

V gene: TRBV7-3
clone size: -
J gene: TRBJ1-6
D gene: TRBD1
CDR3 protein: CASSKTGTGSPLHF
CDR3 DNA: TGTGCCAGCAGTAAGACAGGGACTGGGTCACCCCTCCACTTT

V gene: TRBV19
clone size: once
J gene: TRBJ1-4
D gene: TRBD1
CDR3 protein: CASSLGQGFEKLFF
CDR3 DNA: TGTGCCAGTAGTCTGGGACAGGGATTTGAAAAACTGTTTTTT

V gene: TRBV30
clone size: -
J gene: TRBJ2-2
D gene: -
CDR3 protein: CAWNSPGGTGELFF
CDR3 DNA: TGTGCCTGGAACTCGCCCGGGGGCACCGGGGAGCTGTTTTTT

V gene: TRBV19
clone size: -
J gene: TRBJ1-6
D gene: TRBD1
CDR3 protein: CASSILAGGNSPLHF
CDR3 DNA: TGTGCCAGTAGTATTCTGGCAGGGGGTAATTCACCCCTCCACTTT

V gene: TRBV9
clone size: -
J gene: TRBJ2-3
D gene: TRBD2
CDR3 protein: CATNAGTSGTDTQYF
CDR3 DNA: TGTGCCACCAACGCCGGGACTAGCGGTACGGATACGCAGTATTTT

V gene: TRBV15
clone size: -
J gene: TRBJ2-7
D gene: TRBD2
CDR3 protein: CATSRGEAGKQYF
CDR3 DNA: TGTGCCACCAGCAGAGGGGAAGCGGGGAAGCAGTACTTC

V gene: TRBV30
clone size: -
J gene: TRBJ1-5
D gene: -
CDR3 protein: CAWSGGMGGNQPQHF
CDR3 DNA: TGTGCCTGGAGTGGGGGGATGGGGGGTAATCAGCCCCAGCATTTT

V gene: TRBV9
clone size: -
J gene: TRBJ1-2
D gene: -
CDR3 protein: CASSVGALPGDYGYTF
CDR3 DNA: TGTGCCAGCAGCGTAGGAGCCCTTCCAGGGGACTATGGCTACACCTTC

V gene: TRBV19
clone size: -
J gene: TRBJ2-1
D gene: TRBD1
CDR3 protein: CASSLDRVSYNEQFF
CDR3 DNA: TGTGCCAGTAGTCTAGACAGGGTATCCTACAATGAGCAGTTCTTC

V gene: TRBV6-2/TRBV6-3
clone size: -
J gene: TRBJ1-5
D gene: -
CDR3 protein: CASSYTKTGAYYQPQHF
CDR3 DNA: TGTGCCAGCAGTTACACAAAGACAGGAGCGTACTATCAGCCCCAGCATTTT

V gene: TRBV29-1
clone size: few
J gene: TRBJ1-1
D gene: -
CDR3 protein: CSVLPGNTEAFF
CDR3 DNA: TGCAGCGTTCTGCCCGGGAACACTGAAGCTTTCTTT

V gene: TRBV27
clone size: -
J gene: TRBJ2-5
D gene: -
CDR3 protein: CASSLEQGTQETQYF
CDR3 DNA: TGTGCCAGCAGTTTGGAACAGGGGACTCAAGAGACCCAGTACTTC

V gene: TRBV3-1/TRBV3-2
clone size: -
J gene: TRBJ1-2
D gene: TRBD1
CDR3 protein: CASSQDLGTGRYYGYTF
CDR3 DNA: TGTGCCAGCAGCCAAGATTTGGGGACAGGGCGGTATTATGGCTACACCTTC

V gene: TRBV7-6
clone size: once
J gene: TRBJ2-5
D gene: TRBD2
CDR3 protein: CASSQRPGGVETQYF
CDR3 DNA: TGTGCCAGCAGCCAACGGCCGGGGGGTGTCGAGACCCAGTACTTC

V gene: TRBV18
clone size: -
J gene: TRBJ2-5
D gene: -
CDR3 protein: CASSPSETQYF
CDR3 DNA: TGTGCCAGCTCACCATCGGAGACCCAGTACTTC

V gene: TRBV5-1
clone size: -
J gene: TRBJ2-3
D gene: -
CDR3 protein: CASSFLALSTDTQYF
CDR3 DNA: TGCGCCAGCAGCTTCCTAGCCTTAAGCACAGATACGCAGTATTTT

V gene: TRBV5-6
clone size: -
J gene: TRBJ2-5
D gene: TRBD1
CDR3 protein: CASSPYRQGNEETQYF
CDR3 DNA: TGTGCCAGCAGCCCCTACCGACAGGGGAACGAAGAGACCCAGTACTTC

V gene: TRBV7-9
clone size: few
J gene: TRBJ1-1
D gene: TRBD1
CDR3 protein: CASSPTTGGGTEAFF
CDR3 DNA: TGTGCCAGCAGCCCAACGACAGGGGGAGGAACTGAAGCTTTCTTT

V gene: TRBV7-3
clone size: -
J gene: TRBJ1-2
D gene: TRBD1
CDR3 protein: CASSLNSGTGYGYTF
CDR3 DNA: TGTGCCAGCAGCTTAAATTCGGGGACAGGGTATGGCTACACCTTC

V gene: TRBV11-2
clone size: -
J gene: TRBJ1-4
D gene: TRBD1
CDR3 protein: CASSTGQGVEKLFF
CDR3 DNA: TGTGCCAGCAGCACCGGACAGGGTGTTGAAAAACTGTTTTTT